Presented here are 23 T cell receptor beta chains from one specimen sequenced in a study of STAT5B mutations in CD4+ large granular lymphocyte leukemia. The data were produced by immunoSEQ multiplex PCR, yet TCRdb's version contains in-frame clones alone and is incomplete. The sample includes about 21,000 clones, 70% to 75% seen only once; the top ten take about 30%. The sequencing sample was made of CD4+ T cells from blood buffy coats. All receptors derive from a human donor in good health.

The chain has TRBV27 and TRBJ2-3, with 10 positions matching TRBD2. CDR1 and CDR2 (germline): MNHEY, SMNVEV (reference sequence). The CDR3 is 17 residues long. The V segment lost 5 bases and the J segment 4 bases; nucleotides outside the gene matches: 12. This CDR3 is CASSPQRGGYGADTQYF. DNA for the CDR3: TGTGCCAGCAGTCCTCAGCGGGGGGGCTATGGGGCAGATACGCAGTATTTT.

In this sample, this clone turned up once. This chain connects TRBV27 to TRBJ1-6, with D uncertain. V lost 6 bases and J lost 12, with 15 bases in between. Germline V gene sequence: CDR1 MNHEY, CDR2 SMNVEV (reference sequence). The CDR3 is 13 residues long. The CDR3 loop is CASSFWATEPLHF. CDR3 bases: TGTGCCAGCAGCTTTTGGGCGACTGAACCCCTCCACTTT.

The genes are TRBV27 and TRBJ1-2, with 7 bases aligning to TRBD1. The V gene end was trimmed by 1 base and the J gene end by 8 bases; junction bases not matched to a gene: 13. Germline CDR1 MNHEY, CDR2 SMNVEV (reference sequence). The CDR3 is 16 amino acids. Here the CDR3 reads CASSLFWRNQGGGYTF. The CDR3 nucleotides read TGTGCCAGCAGTTTATTTTGGCGGAACCAAGGGGGCGGCTACACCTTC.

The rearrangement joins TRBV6-5 to TRBJ2-1; TRBD2 aligns across 9 bases. Germline CDR1 reads MNHEY; CDR2 reads SVGAGI. The ends lost 7 bases at V and 0 bases at J; junction bases unmatched: 4. The CDR3 loop spans 15 amino acids. For the CDR3, the DNA is TGTGCCAGCACCCTTAGCGGGAGCTCCTACAATGAGCAGTTCTTC. Translating it yields CASTLSGSSYNEQFF.

CDR3 nucleotide sequence: TGTGCCAGCAGTGAGCGAGCGGGGGGAGAGACCCAGTACTTC. Its protein is CASSERAGGETQYF. The chain uses TRBV2 and TRBJ2-5; 9 nucleotides agree with TRBD2. The trim removed 3 bases at V and 4 bases at J, leaving 3 bases unmatched. The CDR3 runs to 14 residues. Germline values: CDR1 SNHLY, CDR2 FYNNEI.

This sequence joins TRBV18 and TRBJ1-1; possible D gene TRBD1, 6 bases. Germline assignment: CDR1 KGHSH and CDR2 LQKENI. This CDR3 comprises 16 residues. V gave up 3 bases and J gave up 2 bases, with 16 bases separating them. The CDR3 here is CASSPLQGSANTEAFF. CDR3 bases: TGTGCCAGCTCACCCCTACAGGGCAGCGCTAACACTGAAGCTTTCTTT.

This clone was seen a handful of times. The J gene is TRBJ1-5, the V gene TRBV6-1; tentative D call: TRBD1 (6 bases). The CDR3 is 13 residues long. The V gene's germline CDR1 is MNHNS and CDR2 SASEGT. The V end lost 8 bases, the J end lost 3 bases, and 11 bases lay between the germline ends. CDR3 nucleotides: TGTGCCAGCCGGGACACCTCCAATCAGCCCCAGCATTTT. Translated, it gives CASRDTSNQPQHF.

This clone occurred a few times. The V gene is TRBV27, the J gene TRBJ2-7; 10 bases map to TRBD2. The CDR3 contains 16 residues. The V gene end was trimmed by 0 bases and the J gene end by 4 bases; junction bases not matched to a gene: 6. Per germline, CDR1 MNHEY and CDR2 SMNVEV (reference sequence). The CDR3 DNA sequence: TGTGCCAGCAGTTTATCTAGCGGGGGGCCCCATTACGAGCAGTACTTC. It codes for CASSLSSGGPHYEQYF.

This clone has more than one count but fewer than ten. The chain employs TRBV6-6 and TRBJ1-4, with no clear D. With 7 bases removed from V and 10 bases from J, the gap between germline ends came to 16 bases. Germline values: CDR1 MNHNY, CDR2 SVGAGI (reference sequence). The CDR3 extends over 13 amino acids. The CDR3 reads CASIVGKAGKLFF. The CDR3 nucleotides are TGTGCCAGCATTGTCGGTAAGGCAGGAAAACTGTTTTTT.

The chain uses TRBV9 and TRBJ2-1; possibly TRBD2 for D (5 bases). The CDR3 loop spans 17 amino acids. The V and J ends lost 0 bases and 7 bases respectively, with 20 bases between them. Germline loops: CDR1 SGDLS, CDR2 YYNGEE. The CDR3, as DNA: TGTGCCAGCAGCGTAGAAGTCGGAGGAACGTTGAGGAATGAGCAGTTCTTC. Translated: CASSVEVGGTLRNEQFF.

The chain joins TRBV5-1 to TRBJ2-3; D gene ambiguous. The CDR3 consists of 12 residues. V dropped 4 bases and J dropped 10 bases, with 13 bases sitting between them. Germline CDR1 SGHRS, CDR2 YFSETQ. DNA of the CDR3: TGCGCCAGCAGCGAAGGAGCAGAGTCGCAGTATTTT. It translates to CASSEGAESQYF.

The V gene is TRBV5-5, the J gene TRBJ1-5; possibly TRBD1 for D (5 bases). This CDR3 contains 13 residues. CDR1 is SGHKS and CDR2 is YYEKEE in the germline V gene (reference sequence). V was clipped by 4 bases and J by 7 bases, with 12 bases between them. CDR3 sequence: CASSRDGRQPQHF. CDR3 DNA: TGTGCCAGCAGCCGGGACGGCCGGCAGCCCCAGCATTTT.

The chain is built from TRBV6-1 and TRBJ2-3, with TRBD1 identical over 7 bases. The CDR3 runs 11 residues. From germline, CDR1 is MNHNS and CDR2 SASEGT. Losses at the gene ends were 4 bases for V and 11 bases for J; bases not matched to a gene: 3. CDR3 nucleotide sequence: TGTGCCAGCAGTGCGGGACAGAAGCAGTATTTT. It encodes CASSAGQKQYF.

The CDR3 is CASSLRPSGEGELFF. The CDR3 coding sequence is TGCGCCAGCAGCCTCCGGCCCAGCGGGGAGGGGGAGCTGTTTTTT. V and J are TRBV5-1 and TRBJ2-2; 7 nucleotides line up with TRBD2. CDR3 size: 15 residues. The V segment lost 4 bases and the J segment 8 bases; nucleotides outside the gene matches: 11. Per the germline V gene, CDR1 is SGHRS and CDR2 is YFSETQ.

This chain joins TRBV18 and TRBJ1-2; D ambiguous. Trimming cost V 2 bases and J 6 bases, with 13 bases left between them. Germline-derived CDR1 and CDR2 are KGHSH and LQKENI. This CDR3 has 14 residues. DNA of the CDR3: TGTGCCAGCTCACCAGGATTATCAGTCGATGGCTACACCTTC. Amino acids: CASSPGLSVDGYTF. Full variable domain (missing parts from reference TRBV18 and TRBJ1-2): NAGVMQNPRHLVRRRGQEARLRCSPMKGHSHVYWYRQLPEEGLKFMVYLQKENIIDESGMPKERFSAEFPKEGPSILRIQQVVRGDSAAYFCASSPGLSVDGYTFGSGTRLTVV.

This chain joins TRBV2 and TRBJ2-7; D unclear. V lost 6 bases and J lost 0, with 3 bases in between. This CDR3 is built from 11 residues. Germline CDR1 SNHLY, CDR2 FYNNEI. The CDR3 sequence is CASSLSYEQYF. The CDR3 region has the DNA TGTGCCAGCAGCCTCTCCTACGAGCAGTACTTC.

V is TRBV10-3 and J is TRBJ1-2; D possibly corresponds to TRBD1 (6 bases). The CDR3 is 16 amino acids. Germline V gene sequence: CDR1 ENHRY, CDR2 SYGVKD. The V end was cut by 2 bases, the J end by 4 bases, with 17 bases between. The CDR3 is CAISEGGQGFAYGYTF. DNA for the CDR3: TGTGCCATCAGTGAGGGGGGGCAGGGGTTCGCCTATGGCTACACCTTC.

The chain employs TRBV5-8 and TRBJ1-3; D is undetermined. V lost 1 base to trimming and J lost 0 bases, with 8 bases between them. Germline V gives CDR1 SGHTS, CDR2 YDEGEE. The CDR3 consists of 15 residues. The CDR3, as DNA: TGTGCCAGCAGCTTGCGGGGTTACTCTGGAAACACCATATATTTT. Translated, it gives CASSLRGYSGNTIYF.

V usage is TRBV15 and J usage is TRBJ1-1; 7 nucleotides align to TRBD1. CDR1 and CDR2 from the germline V gene are LNHNV and YYDKDF (reference sequence). V shed 0 bases, J shed 4 bases, and the junction held 5 bases outside the gene matches. The CDR3 runs 15 residues. DNA for the CDR3: TGTGCCACCAGCAGAGATTATTACAGGGGCACTGAAGCTTTCTTT. This codes for CATSRDYYRGTEAFF. The full variable domain, completed using reference TRBV15 and TRBJ1-1, is DAMVIQNPRYQVTQFGKPVTLSCSQTLNHNVMYWYQQKSSQAPKLLFHYYDKDFNNEADTPDNFQSRRPNTSFCFLDIRSPGLGDTAMYLCATSRDYYRGTEAFFGQGTRLTVV.

This chain links TRBV5-6 with TRBJ2-2; 7 bases fit TRBD1. CDR1 and CDR2 (germline): SGHDT, YYEEEE. The CDR3 is made up of 13 amino acids. Trimming cost V 1 base and J 8 bases; bases outside gene matches: 2. CDR3: CASSLPRGGELFF. DNA of the CDR3: TGTGCCAGCAGCTTGCCCAGGGGGGGGGAGCTGTTTTTT.

This clone has more than one count but fewer than ten. V and J are TRBV25-1 and TRBJ1-4, with D unclear. V dropped 11 bases and J dropped 8 bases, with 15 bases sitting between them. The CDR3 has 12 residues. Germline V CDR1 and CDR2: MGHDK, SYGVNS. CDR3 loop: CACGERREKLFF. The CDR3 bases are TGTGCCTGCGGTGAGAGAAGAGAAAAACTGTTTTTT.

This clone was found a few times. The chain employs TRBV7-2 and TRBJ2-7, with TRBD1 matching over 7 bases. The CDR3 runs to 16 residues. V was pared by 1 base and J by 1 base, with 7 bases of the junction left unmatched. Germline V gene data show CDR1 as SGHTA and CDR2 as FQGNSA. The CDR3 DNA reads as TGTGCCAGCAGCTTAGATTCGGGACAGTTTTCCTACGAGCAGTACTTC. Its protein is CASSLDSGQFSYEQYF.

V usage is TRBV19 and J usage is TRBJ1-1; D is possibly TRBD1 (5 bases). Germline assignment: CDR1 LNHDA and CDR2 SQIVND (reference sequence). V lost 6 bases to trimming and J lost 1 base, with 18 bases between them. The CDR3 consists of 16 residues. The CDR3 nucleotides are TGTGCCAGTAGCATCGAAGAAGGGGTGAGGAACACTGAAGCTTTCTTT. It yields the protein CASSIEEGVRNTEAFF. Drawing the rest from reference TRBV19 and TRBJ1-1, the complete variable domain is DGGITQSPKYLFRKEGQNVTLSCEQNLNHDAMYWYRQDPGQGLRLIYYSQIVNDFQKGDIAEGYSVSREKKESFPLTVTSAQKNPTAFYLCASSIEEGVRNTEAFFGQGTRLTVV.